This entry is about one T cell receptor (beta chain). The V and J ends lost 3 bases and 0 bases respectively, with 7 bases between them. CDR1 SGHRS and CDR2 YFSETQ come from the germline V gene. This CDR3 is built from 15 residues. The source of the sample is a study of blood T cell repertoires in COVID-19. Some clones are missing from TCRdb's copy, which holds only in-frame ones; the method was immunoSEQ multiplex PCR. Found here are 150,000 or so clones, approximately 83% of them singletons; the top ten hold about 8%. The sample comprised peripheral blood. The V and J genes are TRBV5-1 and TRBJ2-6; no clear D gene. The clonotype was recovered from a woman in her sixties with COVID-19, enrolled during active disease. CDR3 residues: CASSSRSSGANVLTF. The DNA for the CDR3 is TGCGCCAGCAGCTCCCGGAGCTCTGGGGCCAACGTCCTGACTTTC.